One sample yielded the 18 T cell receptor beta chains listed below, sequenced in a study of CD8 T cells in Susac syndrome. RNA totalling roughly 0.5 to 1 ug underwent reverse transcription with random hexamers. One entry per CDR3 protein results from TCRdb running MiXCR on the immunoSEQ multiplex PCR reads. The profile shows approximately 160,000 distinct CDR3 sequences, approximately 94% of them singletons. The sample consisted of CD4+ T cells from PBMCs. Receptors originate from a human donor with multiple sclerosis.

The CDR3 protein is CATSDSLPVRSTDTQYF. The CDR3 bases are TGTGCCACCAGTGATTCCCTACCGGTGCGTAGCACAGATACGCAGTATTTT. The chain joins TRBV24-1 to TRBJ2-3; D ambiguous. Germline V gene sequence: CDR1 KGHDR, CDR2 SFDVKD. Trimming cost V 2 bases and J 0 bases, with 14 bases left between them. This CDR3 comprises 17 residues.

The rearrangement joins TRBV2 to TRBJ2-1; 12 positions match TRBD2. This CDR3 comprises 16 residues. CDR1 and CDR2 (germline): SNHLY, FYNNEI. V trimming: 7 bases; J trimming: 6 bases; junction bases outside the gene matches: 10. Here the CDR3 reads CASTTSGRGGSNEQFF. The CDR3 DNA is TGTGCCAGCACGACTAGCGGGAGAGGCGGAAGCAATGAGCAGTTCTTC.

This clonotype has only one observation. The V gene is TRBV2, the J gene TRBJ1-1, with 8 bases matching TRBD1. This CDR3 contains 11 residues. Germline V gene lookup returns CDR1 SNHLY and CDR2 FYNNEI. V dropped 7 bases and J dropped 13; count of bases not matched to a gene: 8. The CDR3 reads CASIWTGPVFF. The CDR3, as DNA: TGTGCCAGCATCTGGACAGGGCCCGTTTTCTTT.

The chain combines TRBV7-2 with TRBJ2-7; either TRBD1 or TRBD2 may supply D (5 bases each). The CDR3 spans 14 residues. V lost 4 bases, J lost 3 bases, and 13 bases lay in between. CDR1 is SGHTA and CDR2 is FQGNSA in the germline V gene. CDR3 in DNA: TGTGCCAGCAGCTCTAACGGGGCCGACTACGAGCAGTACTTC. Its protein product is CASSSNGADYEQYF.

The chain recombines TRBV24-1 with TRBJ2-3, with TRBD2 identical over 12 bases. Germline trimming cut 3 bases from V and 4 bases from J; bases unmatched to any gene: 13. The CDR3 is 19 amino acids. The V gene's germline CDR1 is KGHDR and CDR2 SFDVKD. DNA for the CDR3: TGTGCCACCAGTGATGGGGTACTAGCGGGAGGCACGTTGGCAGATACGCAGTATTTT. This codes for CATSDGVLAGGTLADTQYF.

This clonotype turned up a few times. The chain has TRBV20-1 and TRBJ1-1, with 10 bases matching TRBD1. The germline V gene has CDR1 DFQATT and CDR2 SNEGSKA (reference sequence). This CDR3 is built from 12 residues. V dropped 5 bases and J dropped 4; count of bases not matched to a gene: 1. The CDR3 region has the DNA TGCAGTGCTCGGACAGGGGGCACTGAAGCTTTCTTT. Translated, it gives CSARTGGTEAFF.

The chain is built from TRBV4-2 and TRBJ1-2, with D uncertain. The V and J ends lost 0 bases and 9 bases respectively, with 14 bases between them. The CDR3 is made up of 14 amino acids. Germline CDR1 and CDR2: LGHNA and YNFKEQ. CDR3 amino acids: CASSQDNSDESYTF. The DNA for the CDR3 is TGTGCCAGCAGCCAAGATAATTCGGACGAGAGCTACACCTTC.

The chain couples TRBV7-2 to TRBJ2-1; possible D gene TRBD2, 5 bases. The CDR3 spans 14 residues. V shed 1 base and J shed 4 bases, with 8 bases lying between them. Germline CDR1 and CDR2: SGHTA and FQGNSA. Here the CDR3 reads CASSLVPGYNEQFF. As DNA, the CDR3 is TGTGCCAGCAGCTTAGTTCCGGGGTACAATGAGCAGTTCTTC. Filled out from reference TRBV7-2 and TRBJ2-1, the complete variable domain reads GAGVSQSPSNKVTEKGKDVELRCDPISGHTALYWYRQSLGQGLEFLIYFQGNSAPDKSGLPSDRFSAERTGGSVSTLTIQRTQQEDSAVYLCASSLVPGYNEQFFGPGTRLTVL.

In this sample, this clonotype turned up a few times. The chain employs TRBV29-1 and TRBJ1-1; D gene ambiguous. CDR1 and CDR2 from the germline V gene are SQVTM and ANQGSEA. CDR3 size: 11 residues. V lost 4 bases to trimming and J lost 0 bases, with 3 bases between them. CDR3 amino acids: CSVGLNTEAFF. The CDR3 region has the DNA TGCAGCGTTGGATTGAACACTGAAGCTTTCTTT.

V is TRBV27 and J is TRBJ2-7, with 7 bases matching TRBD1. The CDR3 loop spans 15 amino acids. CDR1 is MNHEY, CDR2 SMNVEV, per germline (reference sequence). V lost 6 bases to trimming and J lost 5 bases; unmatched junction nucleotides: 13. The CDR3 is CASRRGQTGGHEQYF. The CDR3 DNA reads as TGTGCCAGCAGAAGGGGACAGACAGGCGGGCACGAGCAGTACTTC.

In this sample, this clonotype turned up once. CDR3 DNA: TGTGCCAGCTACAGGGGGGGCACTGAAGCTTTCTTT. This gives the protein CASYRGGTEAFF. The genes are TRBV6-2 or TRBV6-3 and TRBJ1-1; 8 nucleotides align to TRBD1. Germline-derived CDR1 and CDR2 are MNHEY and SVGEGT. This CDR3 has 12 residues. J lost 4 bases, V lost 8 bases, and 3 bases had no gene match.

The chain combines TRBV24-1 with TRBJ2-1; TRBD2 is a possible D gene (6 bases). CDR3 length: 14 amino acids. The germline CDR1 and CDR2 sequences are KGHDR and SFDVKD. Trimming removed 8 bases at V and 6 bases at J, with 16 bases between. CDR3 sequence (DNA): TGTGCCACCATGGGCGGGAAGGTGGGCAATGAGCAGTTCTTC. This gives the protein CATMGGKVGNEQFF.

The chain is built from TRBV27 and TRBJ2-2, with D perhaps being TRBD1 or TRBD2 (5 bases each). Germline V gene lookup returns CDR1 MNHEY and CDR2 SMNVEV (reference sequence). V lost 4 bases and J 7 bases, leaving 16 bases between the germline ends. The length of the CDR3 is 15 residues. CDR3 DNA sequence: TGTGCCAGCAGTTCCCCCGGGACCTCTGGCGGGGAGCTGTTTTTT. Its protein is CASSSPGTSGGELFF.

V gene TRBV5-6 combines with J gene TRBJ2-7; D is unresolved. Germline values: CDR1 SGHDT, CDR2 YYEEEE. This CDR3 is built from 11 residues. The V end lost 2 bases, the J end lost 6 bases, and 6 bases lay between the germline ends. The CDR3 bases are TGTGCCAGCAGCTTAGCGTTCGAGCAGTACTTC. Translation: CASSLAFEQYF.

This chain joins TRBV4-1 and TRBJ1-1; D might be TRBD1 (6 bases). The CDR3 contains 13 residues. V lost 0 bases and J 11 bases, leaving 13 bases between the germline ends. Germline V gene lookup returns CDR1 MGHRA and CDR2 YSYEKL. The CDR3 region is CASSQDNEGGAFF. The CDR3 bases are TGCGCCAGCAGCCAAGATAATGAGGGGGGGGCTTTCTTT.

V usage is TRBV12-3 or TRBV12-4 and J usage is TRBJ2-1; 13 nucleotides line up with TRBD2. J gave up 10 bases and V 5 bases, and 14 bases lay outside the gene matches. The CDR3 runs to 17 residues. The CDR3 region has the DNA TGTGCCAGCAGTCCCTTACTACAGGGGACTAGCGGGATGGAGCAGTTCTTC. Protein product: CASSPLLQGTSGMEQFF.

The chain is built from TRBV6-5 and TRBJ2-3; D remains ambiguous. The CDR3 loop spans 13 amino acids. V was pared by 2 bases and J by 0 bases, with 3 bases between. From germline, CDR1 is MNHEY and CDR2 SVGAGI. The CDR3 loop is CASSYTSTDTQYF. The CDR3 DNA follows: TGTGCCAGCAGTTACACGAGCACAGATACGCAGTATTTT.

This clonotype was seen only once. V usage is TRBV30 and J usage is TRBJ1-4, with D tentatively TRBD1 (5 bases). V was pared by 2 bases and J by 6 bases, with 10 bases between. This CDR3 has 13 residues. Looked up from germline, CDR1 is GTSNPN and CDR2 is SVGIG (reference sequence). CDR3 DNA: TGTGCCTGGAGTAGGGGAGGAGATGAAAAACTGTTTTTT. Amino acid sequence: CAWSRGGDEKLFF.